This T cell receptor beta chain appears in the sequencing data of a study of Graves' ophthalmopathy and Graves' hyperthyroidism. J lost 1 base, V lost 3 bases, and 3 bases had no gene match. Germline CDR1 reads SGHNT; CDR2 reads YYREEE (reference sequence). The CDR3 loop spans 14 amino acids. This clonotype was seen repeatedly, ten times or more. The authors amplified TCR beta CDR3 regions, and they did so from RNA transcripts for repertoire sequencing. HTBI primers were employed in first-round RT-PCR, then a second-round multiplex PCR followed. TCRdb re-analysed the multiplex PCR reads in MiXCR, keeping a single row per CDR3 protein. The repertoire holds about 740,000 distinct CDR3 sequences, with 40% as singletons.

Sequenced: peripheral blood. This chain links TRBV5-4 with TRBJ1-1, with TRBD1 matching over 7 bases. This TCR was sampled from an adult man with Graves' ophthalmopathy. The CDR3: CASSSGQRNTEAFF. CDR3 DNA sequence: TGTGCCAGCAGCTCGGGACAGAGGAACACTGAAGCTTTCTTT.